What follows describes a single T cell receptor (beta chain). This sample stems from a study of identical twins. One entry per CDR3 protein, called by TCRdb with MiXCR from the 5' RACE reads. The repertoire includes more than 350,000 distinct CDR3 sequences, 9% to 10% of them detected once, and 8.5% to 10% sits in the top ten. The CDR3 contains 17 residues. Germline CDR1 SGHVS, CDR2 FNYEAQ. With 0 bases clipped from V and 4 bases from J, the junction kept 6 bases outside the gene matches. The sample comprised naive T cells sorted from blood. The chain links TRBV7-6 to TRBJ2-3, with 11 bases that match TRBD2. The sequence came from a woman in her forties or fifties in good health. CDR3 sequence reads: CASSLAQVAGGSDTQYF. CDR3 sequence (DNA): TGTGCCAGCAGCTTAGCGCAAGTAGCGGGAGGGTCAGATACGCAGTATTTT.